Following are 26 T cell receptor beta chains from one sample sequenced in a study of shared clonotypes between healthy human individuals. Sequenced by immunoSEQ multiplex PCR; TCRdb stores in-frame clones only, minus some. This table holds some 500,000 clones, 79% found once. Sequencing was done on a sample of PBMCs. The receptor source for this set is a middle-aged woman in good health. Some clones in this sample may be carry-over from other donors' samples.

The chain is built from TRBV29-1 and TRBJ2-5; 8 bases align to TRBD2. CDR3 size: 12 residues. The V segment lost 7 bases and the J segment 0 bases; nucleotides outside the gene matches: 1. The germline V gene encodes CDR1 SQVTM and CDR2 ANQGSEA. The CDR3 is CSGLANQETQYF. In DNA form, the CDR3 reads TGCAGCGGACTAGCGAACCAAGAGACCCAGTACTTC.

The chain recombines TRBV5-4 with TRBJ2-7; D might be TRBD1 or TRBD2, each matching 5 bases. The CDR3 covers 14 residues. The V end lost 0 bases, the J end lost 2 bases, and 9 bases lay between the germline ends. From germline, CDR1 is SGHNT and CDR2 YYREEE (reference sequence). The CDR3 spells CASSLDLGAYEQYF. DNA of the CDR3: TGTGCCAGCAGCTTGGATCTGGGGGCCTACGAGCAGTACTTC.

The gene calls are TRBV10-3 and TRBJ2-7, with 8 nucleotides matching TRBD1. This CDR3 region has 15 residues. V trimming: 3 bases; J trimming: 3 bases; junction bases outside the gene matches: 7. Germline V CDR1 and CDR2: ENHRY, SYGVKD. The CDR3 DNA sequence: TGTGCCATCAGTGAAGACAGGGGCTACCGCTACGAGCAGTACTTC. As protein: CAISEDRGYRYEQYF.

The rearrangement links TRBV5-1 to TRBJ2-3; TRBD2 matches at 8 bases. The CDR3 totals 16 residues. Per the germline V gene, CDR1 is SGHRS and CDR2 is YFSETQ. V lost 1 base to trimming and J lost 2 bases; unmatched junction nucleotides: 6. The CDR3 region is CASSLRLAGLTDTQYF. The CDR3 region has the DNA TGCGCCAGCAGCTTGCGGCTAGCGGGCCTCACAGATACGCAGTATTTT.

The chain combines TRBV4-1 with TRBJ2-2, with 9 bases aligning to TRBD2. Trimming cost V 2 bases and J 5 bases; bases outside gene matches: 3. Germline V gene data show CDR1 as MGHRA and CDR2 as YSYEKL. The CDR3 contains 15 residues. The CDR3 loop reads CASSQWGLATGELFF. For the CDR3, the DNA is TGCGCCAGCAGCCAATGGGGACTAGCTACCGGGGAGCTGTTTTTT.

Here the CDR3 DNA reads TGTGCCAGCAGCTTGGTTGGGGGAGGGTCAAATGAGCAGTTCTTC. Its translation: CASSLVGGGSNEQFF. The V gene is TRBV5-6, the J gene TRBJ2-1, with TRBD2 matching over 7 bases. This CDR3 contains 15 residues. J was trimmed by 7 bases and V by 0 bases; bases with no gene match: 7. Per the germline V gene, CDR1 is SGHDT and CDR2 is YYEEEE.

The chain is built from TRBV7-9 and TRBJ2-3, with D tentatively TRBD2 (5 bases). CDR1 is SEHNR, CDR2 FQNEAQ, per germline (reference sequence). The germline V and J ends were trimmed by 1 base and 2 bases, with 16 bases remaining between them. The CDR3 runs to 17 residues. The CDR3 reads CASSLVAGADFTDTQYF. The CDR3 DNA reads as TGTGCCAGCAGCTTAGTAGCAGGTGCGGACTTCACAGATACGCAGTATTTT.

The V call is TRBV29-1, the J call TRBJ2-7, with TRBD1 as a possible D gene (6 bases). This CDR3 has 11 residues. Trimming removed 4 bases from V and 7 bases from J, with 11 bases in between. In germline, CDR1 is SQVTM, CDR2 ANQGSEA. DNA for the CDR3: TGCAGCGTTGCAGGGGCAGGTGAGCAGTACTTC. As protein: CSVAGAGEQYF.

The chain joins TRBV19 to TRBJ1-4, with D tentatively TRBD1 (6 bases). Germline V gene sequence: CDR1 LNHDA, CDR2 SQIVND (reference sequence). CDR3 length: 14 amino acids. V was trimmed by 3 bases and J by 7 bases, leaving 12 bases between them. The CDR3 nucleotides read TGTGCCAGTAGTATCGAACAGGGTGGTGAAAAACTGTTTTTT. As protein: CASSIEQGGEKLFF.

V and J are TRBV28 and TRBJ2-7, with 8 bases aligning to TRBD2. Trimming cost V 5 bases and J 3 bases; bases outside gene matches: 6. The CDR3 totals 14 residues. CDR1 is MDHEN and CDR2 is SYDVKM in the germline V gene. CDR3 DNA: TGTGCCAGCAGTCAGGAGAGCGGGAGCTACGAGCAGTACTTC. This translates into CASSQESGSYEQYF. The full variable domain, its missing parts supplied by reference TRBV28 and TRBJ2-7, is DVKVTQSSRYLVKRTGEKVFLECVQDMDHENMFWYRQDPGLGLRLIYFSYDVKMKEKGDIPEGYSVSREKKERFSLILESASTNQTSMYLCASSQESGSYEQYFGPGTRLTVT.

CDR3 sequence reads: CASSLSSGNTGELFF. Written as DNA, the CDR3 is TGCGCCAGCAGCTTGTCTAGCGGGAACACCGGGGAGCTGTTTTTT. The V call is TRBV5-1, the J call TRBJ2-2, with 7 bases fitting TRBD2. The CDR3 is 15 amino acids. Trimming cost V 1 base and J 1 base; bases outside gene matches: 1. Germline V CDR1 and CDR2: SGHRS, YFSETQ.

This clone was recorded a few times. V gene TRBV28 combines with J gene TRBJ1-4; TRBD1 is a possible D gene (5 bases). CDR1 and CDR2 (germline): MDHEN, SYDVKM. Trimming shortened V by 4 bases and J by 14 bases, and 20 bases separated the two germline ends. CDR3 length equals 14 residues. CDR3 amino acids: CASSSPGGELGLFF. The CDR3 region has the DNA TGTGCCAGCAGTTCGCCGGGGGGGGAACTTGGGCTGTTTTTT.

This chain links TRBV28 with TRBJ2-3; 12 bases agree with TRBD2. Looked up from germline, CDR1 is MDHEN and CDR2 is SYDVKM. The CDR3 consists of 16 residues. V shed 5 bases and J 2 bases; nucleotides not matched to a gene: 5. CDR3 protein: CASSAGTSGHTDTQYF. In DNA, the CDR3 is TGTGCCAGCAGTGCTGGGACTAGCGGGCACACAGATACGCAGTATTTT.

V usage is TRBV7-2 and J usage is TRBJ2-5; TRBD2 matches 12 bases. In germline, CDR1 is SGHTA, CDR2 FQGNSA. Losses at the gene ends were 5 bases for V and 0 bases for J; bases not matched to a gene: 4. CDR3 length: 16 residues. The CDR3 sequence: CASSPLAGGYQETQYF. CDR3 nucleotide sequence: TGTGCCAGCAGCCCCCTAGCGGGAGGGTACCAAGAGACCCAGTACTTC.

This clone was detected only a few times. The chain is built from TRBV5-5 and TRBJ2-2; 9 nucleotides align to TRBD2. The germline V gene encodes CDR1 SGHKS and CDR2 YYEKEE (reference sequence). The CDR3 spans 17 residues. J was trimmed by 4 bases and V by 1 base; bases with no gene match: 8. The CDR3 sequence: CASSLRRVAGVTGELFF. For the CDR3, the DNA is TGTGCCAGCAGCTTGAGGCGGGTAGCGGGAGTCACCGGGGAGCTGTTTTTT. The entire variable domain, with the rest obtained from reference TRBV5-5 and TRBJ2-2, is as follows: DAGVTQSPTHLIKTRGQQVTLRCSPISGHKSVSWYQQVLGQGPQFIFQYYEKEERGRGNFPDRFSARQFPNYSSELNVNALLLGDSALYLCASSLRRVAGVTGELFFGEGSRLTVL.

The chain recombines TRBV18 with TRBJ2-7; weak D call: TRBD1 (6 bases). Looked up from germline, CDR1 is KGHSH and CDR2 is LQKENI. The CDR3 totals 14 residues. Trimming removed 3 bases from V and 7 bases from J, with 16 bases in between. The CDR3 loop reads CASSPRDTGEEQYF. Written as DNA, the CDR3 is TGTGCCAGCTCACCCCGGGACACTGGGGAGGAGCAGTACTTC.

The CDR3 coding sequence is TGCGCCAGCAGCTCCGTCCCGGGACAGGGTCAAGAGCCCTACGAGCAGTACTTC. Translation gives CASSSVPGQGQEPYEQYF. The V call is TRBV5-1, the J call TRBJ2-7, with 9 bases identical to TRBD1. This CDR3 is built from 18 residues. Trimming at V came to 3 bases and at J to 2 bases, leaving 15 bases not matched to a gene. Germline V lookup: CDR1 SGHRS, CDR2 YFSETQ.

The V call is TRBV6-1, the J call TRBJ2-5, with TRBD2 as a possible D gene (6 bases). Germline values: CDR1 MNHNS, CDR2 SASEGT. The CDR3 loop spans 13 amino acids. V lost 8 bases and J lost 1, with 11 bases in between. CDR3: CASLRTIQETQYF. The CDR3 bases are TGTGCCAGCCTCCGGACTATCCAAGAGACCCAGTACTTC.

The chain has TRBV18 and TRBJ2-6; D is perhaps TRBD1 (5 bases). This CDR3 region has 17 residues. V was pared by 6 bases and J by 5 bases, with 20 bases between. Germline CDR1 and CDR2: KGHSH and LQKENI. This CDR3 reads CASSPTVTFSRANVLTF. CDR3 in DNA: TGTGCCAGCTCTCCGACAGTGACTTTTTCTCGGGCCAACGTCCTGACTTTC.

On this clone itself: A much bigger clone sits one base away, suggesting this may be a read error. The chain joins TRBV28 to TRBJ2-3; maybe TRBD2 (6 bases). V gave up 2 bases and J gave up 7 bases, with 10 bases separating them. Germline V gives CDR1 MDHEN, CDR2 SYDVKM. This CDR3 has 13 residues. Here the CDR3 reads CASSLSGGYTQYF. Here the CDR3 DNA reads TGTGCCAGCAGTTTAAGTGGAGGGTATACGCAGTATTTT.

V is TRBV10-3 and J is TRBJ1-1, with a tentative D call TRBD1 (5 bases). The length of the CDR3 is 13 residues. The V end lost 10 bases, the J end lost 1 base, and 13 bases lay between the germline ends. The germline CDR1 and CDR2 sequences are ENHRY and SYGVKD. CDR3 sequence reads: CATAEGRNTEAFF. The CDR3 nucleotides are TGTGCCACCGCTGAGGGGCGGAACACTGAAGCTTTCTTT.

J is TRBJ1-1 and V is TRBV27; the D is unclear. V was shortened by 1 base and J by 5 bases, with 11 bases between the two germline ends. This CDR3 comprises 14 residues. Germline lookup yields CDR1 MNHEY and CDR2 SMNVEV (reference sequence). CDR3 coding DNA: TGTGCCAGCAGTTTATACCCGCGGGGTACTGAAGCTTTCTTT. Translated: CASSLYPRGTEAFF.

The V call is TRBV7-2, the J call TRBJ2-7; 8 bases line up with TRBD1. Germline assignment: CDR1 SGHTA and CDR2 FQGNSA. This CDR3 is 12 amino acids long. J lost 9 bases, V lost 5 bases, and 6 bases had no gene match. CDR3 amino acids: CASSGQGLWQYF. The CDR3 DNA sequence: TGTGCCAGCAGCGGACAGGGACTGTGGCAGTACTTC.

This rearrangement joins TRBV10-3 to TRBJ2-5, with D unclear. This CDR3 region has 15 residues. V dropped 5 bases and J dropped 2 bases, with 15 bases sitting between them. Germline values: CDR1 ENHRY, CDR2 SYGVKD. The CDR3 region is CAISPSQMGQETQYF. The CDR3 region has the DNA TGTGCCATCAGTCCCTCTCAAATGGGGCAAGAGACCCAGTACTTC.

Details on this clone: A much larger clone differs from this one at a single base, so this may be a read error. The V gene is TRBV29-1, the J gene TRBJ1-3; tentatively, D is TRBD1 (5 bases). From germline, CDR1 is SQVTM and CDR2 ANQGSEA. The CDR3 totals 12 residues. CDR3 protein: CSVESGVDTMYF. DNA of the CDR3: TGCAGCGTTGAATCCGGCGTGGACACCATGTATTTT.

The rearrangement uses TRBV7-9 and TRBJ2-7, with 7 bases aligning to TRBD1. The germline CDR1 and CDR2 sequences are SEHNR and FQNEAQ (reference sequence). The CDR3 sequence is 19 residues long. The junction had 19 bases not matched to a gene; V was cut back by 1 base and J by 4 bases. The CDR3 loop is CASSLVGQGERGTEYEQYF. The CDR3 DNA reads as TGTGCCAGCAGCTTAGTAGGGCAGGGGGAAAGAGGTACGGAGTACGAGCAGTACTTC.